This TCR beta chain was profiled in a study of T cell responses to AZD1222 COVID-19 vaccine. Sequenced by immunoSEQ multiplex PCR; TCRdb stores in-frame clones only, minus some. The data hold 150,000 to 200,000 clones, with roughly nine tenths observed a single time. V shed 7 bases and J 4 bases; nucleotides not matched to a gene: 12. The CDR3 sequence is 16 residues long. CDR1 and CDR2 from the germline V gene are SGHTS and YDEGEE. The chain has TRBV5-8 and TRBJ2-1; TRBD2 agrees at 9 bases. The source was peripheral blood, collected 28 days after the second dose of the MenACWY control vaccine. The TCR originated in an adult who received the MenACWY meningococcal vaccine as a control. CDR3 sequence reads: CASVPESGRRYNEQFF. CDR3 nucleotide sequence: TGTGCCAGCGTCCCCGAGAGCGGGAGGCGGTACAATGAGCAGTTCTTC.